These 27 T cell receptor beta chains were all obtained from the same sample, sequenced in a study of regulatory T cells in long-lasting Graves disease. Time point reported: persistent/refractory GD, antithyroid drugs over 5 years with positive TRAb. Construction of the TCR library relied on RNA isolated from PBMCs. Arm-PCR of CDR3 regions with iRepertoire HTBI primers generated TCR beta libraries. TCRdb reprocessed the multiplex PCR reads with MiXCR, giving one entry per CDR3 protein. Of about 400,000 distinct CDR3 sequences listed, less than 25% are singletons. The sequencing used peripheral blood mononuclear cells (PBMCs), collected when the disease was refractory, from a patient treated with antithyroid drugs. These receptors came from a female donor with Graves disease.

Regarding this clonotype: Being one base from a much bigger clone, this may be a read error. This chain joins TRBV6-2 or TRBV6-3 and TRBJ2-5; 8 nucleotides align to TRBD1. The CDR3 runs to 13 residues. Germline V CDR1 and CDR2: MNHEY, SVGEGT. The junction had 7 bases not matched to a gene; V was cut back by 7 bases and J by 6 bases. This CDR3 is CASTPGGRKTQYF. The CDR3, as DNA: TGTGCCAGCACTCCAGGGGGCAGGAAGACCCAGTACTTC.

This clonotype was counted a few times. The chain recombines TRBV19 with TRBJ1-5, with 7 bases identical to TRBD1. Germline V gene sequence: CDR1 LNHDA, CDR2 SQIVND (reference sequence). Trimming at V came to 5 bases and at J to 6 bases, leaving 10 bases not matched to a gene. The CDR3 sequence is 15 residues long. The CDR3 coding sequence is TGTGCCAGTAGTCTCGGGGCAGGGGGAAGTCAGCCCCAGCATTTT. Translating it yields CASSLGAGGSQPQHF. Full variable domain (outside the CDR3, taken from reference TRBV19 and TRBJ1-5): DGGITQSPKYLFRKEGQNVTLSCEQNLNHDAMYWYRQDPGQGLRLIYYSQIVNDFQKGDIAEGYSVSREKKESFPLTVTSAQKNPTAFYLCASSLGAGGSQPQHFGDGTRLSIL.

This clonotype showed up many times. The J gene is TRBJ1-4, the V gene TRBV28; 7 positions match TRBD1. The CDR3 has 15 residues. From germline, CDR1 is MDHEN and CDR2 SYDVKM. V shed 6 bases, J shed 7 bases, and the junction held 11 bases outside the gene matches. The CDR3 sequence: CASRDPDRWGEKLFF. As DNA, the CDR3 is TGTGCCAGCAGGGACCCGGACAGGTGGGGTGAAAAACTGTTTTTT.

The sample holds many counts of this clonotype. V is TRBV27 and J is TRBJ1-6; D not certain. The end of the DNA is better explained by TRBJ1-1, so the J call may be wrong. Germline CDR1 MNHEY, CDR2 SMNVEV (reference sequence). There are 13 residues in the CDR3. CDR3 DNA sequence: TGTGCCAGCAGTTTATCTTTCAGTACTGAAGCTTTCTTT. It translates to CASSLSFSTEAFF.

This clonotype has at least ten counts. The chain uses TRBV12-3 or TRBV12-4 and TRBJ1-6; unclear D gene. This CDR3 comprises 13 residues. Deletions cut 3 bases from V and 5 bases from J, with 5 bases between. The DNA for the CDR3 is TGTGCCAGCAGTTTGGGTAATAATTCACCCCTCCACTTT. Translation gives CASSLGNNSPLHF.

This sequence joins TRBV5-1 and TRBJ2-1; no firm D call. V was pared by 4 bases and J by 0 bases, with 17 bases between. The CDR3 runs 17 residues. Per germline, CDR1 SGHRS and CDR2 YFSETQ. The CDR3 DNA sequence: TGCGCCAGCAGCCCGACGTTCAGCACAGACTCCTACAATGAGCAGTTCTTC. This gives the protein CASSPTFSTDSYNEQFF.

The rearrangement links TRBV28 to TRBJ2-1; tentatively, D is TRBD1 or TRBD2 (5 bases each). CDR1 MDHEN and CDR2 SYDVKM come from the germline V gene. The CDR3 extends over 13 amino acids. The germline V and J ends were trimmed by 11 bases and 1 base, with 12 bases remaining between them. CDR3 region: CAVREGSYNEQFF. The CDR3 DNA reads as TGTGCCGTCCGCGAGGGGTCCTACAATGAGCAGTTCTTC.

There are many counts of this clonotype. The gene calls are TRBV30 and TRBJ1-1, with TRBD1 as a possible D gene (5 bases). The CDR3 runs 14 residues. CDR1 is GTSNPN, CDR2 SVGIG, per germline (reference sequence). V was shortened by 3 bases and J by 4 bases, with 15 bases between the two germline ends. The CDR3 sequence is CAWSGGARSTEAFF. The CDR3 DNA follows: TGTGCCTGGAGCGGAGGGGCGAGGTCCACTGAAGCTTTCTTT.

This clonotype was seen ten or more times. The chain couples TRBV28 to TRBJ1-5, with TRBD1 as a possible D gene (5 bases). This CDR3 contains 18 residues. Germline CDR1 is MDHEN and CDR2 is SYDVKM. V was shortened by 2 bases and J by 3 bases, with 20 bases between the two germline ends. The CDR3 sequence is CASSLVQRGPLNNQPQHF. Written as DNA, the CDR3 is TGTGCCAGCAGTTTAGTACAGAGGGGCCCCCTAAACAATCAGCCCCAGCATTTT.

V gene TRBV7-8 combines with J gene TRBJ1-3, with TRBD1 identical over 7 bases. Trimming removed 5 bases from V and 3 bases from J; junction bases left unmatched: 10. The CDR3 has 16 amino acids. Germline V gene sequence: CDR1 SGHVS, CDR2 FQNEAQ. The CDR3 DNA sequence: TGTGCCAGCAGCCCGACAGGGTCTAACAGTGGAAACACCATATATTTT. This gives the protein CASSPTGSNSGNTIYF.

This chain joins TRBV9 and TRBJ2-2, with D hard to call. The V gene lost 1 base and the J gene lost 8 bases, with 6 bases spanning the gap. Germline assignment: CDR1 SGDLS and CDR2 YYNGEE. This CDR3 spans 12 amino acids. The CDR3 nucleotides read TGTGCCAGCAGCGTACCAGGAGGGGAGCTGTTTTTT. Translating gives CASSVPGGELFF.

The chain links TRBV3-1 to TRBJ2-1; the D is unclear. CDR3 length: 17 residues. V was trimmed by 0 bases and J by 2 bases, leaving 14 bases between them. Per germline, CDR1 LGHDT and CDR2 YNNKEL (reference sequence). The CDR3 loop is CASSQDPSGGAYNEQFF. Written as DNA, the CDR3 is TGTGCCAGCAGCCAAGACCCCTCGGGCGGAGCCTACAATGAGCAGTTCTTC.

This clonotype was recorded at least ten times. The chain combines TRBV28 with TRBJ1-6; perhaps TRBD1 as D (5 bases). The CDR3 length is 14 residues. Per the germline V gene, CDR1 is MDHEN and CDR2 is SYDVKM. V lost 2 bases to trimming and J lost 8 bases, with 10 bases between them. The CDR3 region is CASSLGTPHSPLHF. The CDR3 bases are TGTGCCAGCAGTTTAGGGACCCCCCATTCACCCCTCCACTTT.

The chain carries TRBV6-5 and TRBJ1-6; D perhaps matches TRBD1 (5 bases). CDR3 length: 18 residues. Germline V gene data show CDR1 as MNHEY and CDR2 as SVGAGI. Trimming removed 2 bases at V and 10 bases at J, with 24 bases between. CDR3 bases: TGTGCCAGCAGTTACCCCCTGGCAGGGAGGCGAGTAAAATCACCCCTCCACTTT. Encoded protein: CASSYPLAGRRVKSPLHF.

This clonotype came up many times. The chain uses TRBV29-1 and TRBJ2-5; D not certain. Germline V gene data show CDR1 as SQVTM and CDR2 as ANQGSEA. Trimming took 2 bases from V and 2 from J, leaving 6 bases between them. The CDR3 runs 12 residues. This CDR3 reads CSVERQQETQYF. The CDR3 coding sequence is TGCAGCGTTGAAAGGCAGCAAGAGACCCAGTACTTC.

The table lists this clonotype with a few counts. V is TRBV29-1 and J is TRBJ1-2; D ambiguous. CDR3 length: 13 amino acids. Germline V CDR1 and CDR2: SQVTM, ANQGSEA. The germline V and J ends were trimmed by 0 bases and 8 bases, with 13 bases remaining between them. The CDR3 protein is CSVEESGMAGYTF. The CDR3 DNA sequence: TGCAGCGTTGAAGAATCTGGAATGGCGGGCTACACCTTC.

This clonotype was seen at least ten times. This rearrangement joins TRBV29-1 to TRBJ1-2; D is ambiguous. V was clipped by 4 bases and J by 6 bases, with 12 bases between them. This CDR3 spans 12 amino acids. Germline V gene sequence: CDR1 SQVTM, CDR2 ANQGSEA. The CDR3 loop is CSVVQPGNGYTF. The CDR3 DNA reads as TGCAGCGTTGTTCAACCTGGGAATGGCTACACCTTC.

This clonotype was found a few times. The V call is TRBV30, the J call TRBJ1-1; D is undetermined. The CDR3 extends over 13 amino acids. Trimming took 1 base from V and 7 from J, leaving 13 bases between them. Per the germline V gene, CDR1 is GTSNPN and CDR2 is SVGIG (reference sequence). The CDR3 loop reads CAWSARGDHEAFF. The CDR3, as DNA: TGTGCCTGGAGTGCCAGAGGAGACCATGAAGCTTTCTTT.

At least ten counts were recorded for this clonotype. The rearrangement uses TRBV11-1 and TRBJ2-5, with 12 bases aligning to TRBD2. Germline values: CDR1 SGHAT, CDR2 FQDESV (reference sequence). CDR3 length equals 16 residues. J was trimmed by 4 bases and V by 5 bases; bases with no gene match: 8. CDR3 sequence: CASSPSTSGRAETQYF. For the CDR3, the DNA is TGTGCCAGCAGCCCCTCGACTAGCGGGAGAGCAGAGACCCAGTACTTC.

The chain combines TRBV20-1 with TRBJ2-7, with TRBD1 matching over 12 bases. V gave up 6 bases and J gave up 4 bases; unmatched junction bases: 16. The CDR3 consists of 17 residues. Germline assignment: CDR1 DFQATT and CDR2 SNEGSKA (reference sequence). The CDR3: CSAPGQGAPGSGYEQYF. CDR3 DNA sequence: TGCAGTGCCCCGGGACAGGGGGCCCCCGGCAGCGGGTACGAGCAGTACTTC.

This clonotype has just a few counts. The chain employs TRBV3-1 and TRBJ2-2, with D possibly being TRBD2 (6 bases). Deletions cut 4 bases from V and 9 bases from J, with 15 bases between. The CDR3 runs 14 residues. Germline assignment: CDR1 LGHDT and CDR2 YNNKEL (reference sequence). The CDR3 DNA sequence: TGTGCCAGCAGCCGGCTAAGCGGGCCCCGGGAGCTGTTTTTT. Its translation: CASSRLSGPRELFF.

This clonotype was found a few times. The chain combines TRBV20-1 with TRBJ2-5, with D tentatively TRBD1 (5 bases). V was clipped by 2 bases and J by 4 bases, with 11 bases between them. The CDR3 has 13 amino acids. Germline values: CDR1 DFQATT, CDR2 SNEGSKA (reference sequence). The CDR3 spells CSARNQGRETQYF. CDR3 sequence (DNA): TGCAGTGCTAGAAACCAGGGAAGAGAGACCCAGTACTTC.

This clonotype came up a few times. The J gene is TRBJ2-5, the V gene TRBV6-2 or TRBV6-3; no clear D. Trimming took 1 base from V and 7 from J, leaving 4 bases between them. Germline loops: CDR1 MNHEY, CDR2 SVGEGT. The CDR3 loop spans 11 amino acids. Written as DNA, the CDR3 is TGTGCCAGCAGTTACTGGGGGACCCAGTACTTC. Protein product: CASSYWGTQYF.

This clonotype was counted at least ten times. The chain has TRBV7-2 and TRBJ2-5; the D is unclear. Looked up from germline, CDR1 is SGHTA and CDR2 is FQGNSA. V lost 1 base, J lost 5 bases, and 5 bases lay in between. The CDR3 length is 12 residues. This CDR3 is CASSLVRETQYF. The DNA of the CDR3 is TGTGCCAGCAGCTTAGTTCGGGAGACCCAGTACTTC.

This clonotype was seen a handful of times. Sequence at one end of the junction differs from germline and may be a read error. This rearrangement joins TRBV2 to TRBJ2-7; D gene ambiguous. Germline assignment: CDR1 SNHLY and CDR2 FYNNEI. The CDR3 runs to 14 residues. CDR3 sequence reads: CASSLNGRTYEQYF. CDR3 nucleotides: TGCGCCAGCAGCCTAAATGGACGGACCTACGAGCAGTACTTC.

The chain uses TRBV27 and TRBJ2-7; 9 bases line up with TRBD2. Germline CDR1 is MNHEY and CDR2 is SMNVEV (reference sequence). J gave up 5 bases and V 3 bases, and 8 bases lay outside the gene matches. The CDR3 spans 15 residues. CDR3: CASSLNSGGQHEQYF. DNA for the CDR3: TGTGCCAGCAGTTTGAATAGCGGGGGCCAGCACGAGCAGTACTTC.

The chain is built from TRBV19 and TRBJ1-5; D gene uncertain. V lost 8 bases to trimming and J lost 0 bases, with 17 bases between them. Per the germline V gene, CDR1 is LNHDA and CDR2 is SQIVND (reference sequence). The CDR3 is 16 amino acids. The CDR3: CASHPKGGDSNQPQHF. The CDR3 bases are TGTGCCAGTCACCCCAAAGGCGGAGATAGCAATCAGCCCCAGCATTTT.